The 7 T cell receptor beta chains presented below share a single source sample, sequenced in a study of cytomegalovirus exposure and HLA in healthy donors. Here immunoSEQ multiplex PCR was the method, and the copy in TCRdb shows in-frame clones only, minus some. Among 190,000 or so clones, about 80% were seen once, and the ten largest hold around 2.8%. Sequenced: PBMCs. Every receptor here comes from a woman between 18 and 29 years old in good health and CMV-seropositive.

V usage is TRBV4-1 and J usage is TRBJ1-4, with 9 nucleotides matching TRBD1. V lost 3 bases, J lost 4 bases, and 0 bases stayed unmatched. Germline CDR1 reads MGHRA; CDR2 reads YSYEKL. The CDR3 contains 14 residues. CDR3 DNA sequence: TGCGCCAGCAGCCAGGACAGGGGTAATGAAAAACTGTTTTTT. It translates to CASSQDRGNEKLFF.

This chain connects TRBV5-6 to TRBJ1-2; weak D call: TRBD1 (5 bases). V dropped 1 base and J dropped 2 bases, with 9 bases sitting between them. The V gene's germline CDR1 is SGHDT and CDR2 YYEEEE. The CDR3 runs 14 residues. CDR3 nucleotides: TGTGCCAGCAGCTTGTTCCAGGGAAACTATGGCTACACCTTC. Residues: CASSLFQGNYGYTF.

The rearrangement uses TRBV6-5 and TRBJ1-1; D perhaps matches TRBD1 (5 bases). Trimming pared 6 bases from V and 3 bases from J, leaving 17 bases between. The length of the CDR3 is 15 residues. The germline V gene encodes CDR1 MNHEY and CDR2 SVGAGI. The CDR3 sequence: CASSSSLKGHTEAFF. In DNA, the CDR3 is TGTGCCAGCAGCTCGAGCTTGAAGGGGCACACTGAAGCTTTCTTT.

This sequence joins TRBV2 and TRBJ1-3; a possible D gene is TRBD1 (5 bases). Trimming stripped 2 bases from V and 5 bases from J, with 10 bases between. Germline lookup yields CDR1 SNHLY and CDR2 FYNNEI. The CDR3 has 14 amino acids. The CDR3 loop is CASSEYSGRNTIYF. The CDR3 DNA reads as TGTGCCAGCAGTGAATATTCAGGGAGAAACACCATATATTTT.

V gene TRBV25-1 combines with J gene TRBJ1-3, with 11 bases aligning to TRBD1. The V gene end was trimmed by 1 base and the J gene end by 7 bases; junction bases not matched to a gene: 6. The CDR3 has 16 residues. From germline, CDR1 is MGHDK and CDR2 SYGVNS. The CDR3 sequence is CASSEWGGQGANTIYF. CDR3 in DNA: TGTGCCAGCAGTGAATGGGGAGGACAGGGGGCCAACACCATATATTTT.

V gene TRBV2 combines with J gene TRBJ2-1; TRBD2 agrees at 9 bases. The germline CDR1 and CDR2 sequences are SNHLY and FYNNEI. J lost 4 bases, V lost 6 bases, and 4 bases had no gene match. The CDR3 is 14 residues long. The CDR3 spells CASRAGGRYNEQFF. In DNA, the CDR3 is TGTGCCAGCAGGGCGGGGGGGCGGTACAATGAGCAGTTCTTC.

CDR3 bases: TGTGCCAGTAGTAACCAGGGTCGGAACAATCAGCCCCAGCATTTT. This gives the protein CASSNQGRNNQPQHF. This chain links TRBV19 with TRBJ1-5, with a possible D match to TRBD1 (5 bases). Trimming took 4 bases from V and 3 from J, leaving 13 bases between them. The CDR3 is made up of 15 amino acids. Germline V lookup: CDR1 LNHDA, CDR2 SQIVND (reference sequence). Supplemented by reference TRBV19 and TRBJ1-5, the full variable domain reads DGGITQSPKYLFRKEGQNVTLSCEQNLNHDAMYWYRQDPGQGLRLIYYSQIVNDFQKGDIAEGYSVSREKKESFPLTVTSAQKNPTAFYLCASSNQGRNNQPQHFGDGTRLSIL.